A selection of T cell receptor beta chains follows, all from one sample in a study of control samples from healthy donors and cancer patients. Assay: immunoSEQ multiplex PCR; the TCRdb copy retains only in-frame clones and omits some. Of about 69,000 clones in the sample, 84% were seen once. Sequencing was performed on PBMCs. All receptors derive from a woman between 50 and 59 years old with lung cancer. The CDR3 runs from the conserved cysteine through the conserved F or W. Fields, in order: J gene, V gene, clone size, D gene, CDR3 DNA, CDR3 protein. D genes are given only for firm matches. A row's size may be missing; if present it is once, few, many or a size class.

>TRBJ2-5|TRBV7-3|.|.
TGTGCCAGCAGCATTAGACAGACACCTCGAGAGGACCAGTACTTC
CASSIRQTPREDQYF
>TRBJ1-1|TRBV6-5|few|.
TGTGCCAGCAGTTACCTAGAAAATCAGGGTCGGGCTTTCTTT
CASSYLENQGRAFF
>TRBJ2-4|TRBV6-5|.|TRBD2
TGTGCCAGCAGTTACTCGGCTAGCGGTAGTAGAAACATTCAGTACTTC
CASSYSASGSRNIQYF
>TRBJ1-5|TRBV18|.|TRBD1
TGTGCCAGCTCACCAACGGGACAGCAACAGCCCCAGCATTTT
CASSPTGQQQPQHF
>TRBJ2-1|TRBV7-2|.|TRBD2
TGTGCCAGCAGCTTAGGGGGACGGGGGGAGGTGATCTTC
CASSLGGRGEVIF
>TRBJ1-1|TRBV7-8|.|.
TGTGCCAGCAGCTTACGAGGGGATAACACTGAAGCTTTCTTT
CASSLRGDNTEAFF
>TRBJ2-7|TRBV28|.|TRBD2
TGTGCCAGCAGTTCTTGGACTAGCGGGGGGTACGAGCAGTACTTC
CASSSWTSGGYEQYF
>TRBJ2-5|TRBV7-9|.|.
TGTGCCAGCAGCCGCAACCAAGAGACCCAGTACTTC
CASSRNQETQYF
>TRBJ1-1|TRBV3-1/TRBV3-2|.|TRBD1
TGTGCCAGCAGCTCGACAGGGGGCGAGACTGAAGCTTTCTTT
CASSSTGGETEAFF
>TRBJ2-6|TRBV10-3|.|.
TGTGCCATCAGTGAGTCGAACCCAGCTACTGGGGCCAACGTCCTGACTTTC
CAISESNPATGANVLTF
>TRBJ2-2|TRBV29-1|few|.
TGCAGCGTTCAACACTTGGGGGGCACGGCCGGGGAGCTGTTTTTT
CSVQHLGGTAGELFF
>TRBJ1-2|TRBV7-8|.|.
TGTGCCACCCGGGATAGCATAAACTATGGCTACACCTTC
CATRDSINYGYTF
>TRBJ2-1|TRBV10-3|.|TRBD2
TGTGCCATCACCAACCCTAGCGGGGGGGCCTTTGAGCAGTTCTTC
CAITNPSGGAFEQFF
>TRBJ2-3|TRBV7-2|.|.
TGTGCCAGCAGCCGCCTACTCCCGGGTCCATGGAGCACAGATACGCAGTATTTT
CASSRLLPGPWSTDTQYF
>TRBJ1-4|TRBV5-1|.|TRBD1
TGCGCCAGCAGCACGCCGGACAGGGGAGAGGAAAAACTGTTTTTT
CASSTPDRGEEKLFF
>TRBJ1-1|TRBV6-5|.|.
TGTGCCAGCAGTTACAGCAGGACAATGAACACTGAAGCTTTCTTT
CASSYSRTMNTEAFF
>TRBJ2-7|TRBV13|few|.
TGTGCCAGCAGCTTAAAATGGGACGGCTACGAGCAGTACTTC
CASSLKWDGYEQYF
>TRBJ1-2|TRBV5-5|.|.
TGTGCCAGCAGCTTGGCGGGGGCTTTTGGCTACACCTTC
CASSLAGAFGYTF
>TRBJ1-4|TRBV27|.|TRBD1
TGTGCCAGCAGTTCGGGACAGATAAGTGAAAAACTGTTTTTT
CASSSGQISEKLFF
>TRBJ1-3|TRBV6-2/TRBV6-3|.|TRBD1
TGTGCCAGCAGCCGAGACGCCGGGACAGGGGGCGCCGGGAACACCATATATTTT
CASSRDAGTGGAGNTIYF
>TRBJ2-1|TRBV4-1|.|.
TGCGCCAGCAGCCACATTACTGGTCACAATGAGCAGTTCTTC
CASSHITGHNEQFF
>TRBJ2-1|TRBV6-6|.|.
TGTGCCAGCAGTTATGGAGGGGGCTACAATGAGCAGTTCTTC
CASSYGGGYNEQFF
>TRBJ1-4|TRBV7-7|.|.
TGTGCCAGCAGCAATAACATCGGGGGGGCTGAAAAACTGTTTTTT
CASSNNIGGAEKLFF
>TRBJ1-5|TRBV12-3/TRBV12-4|.|.
TGTGCCAGCAGTTTATGGATTCAGCCCCAGCATTTT
CASSLWIQPQHF
>TRBJ1-1|TRBV3-1/TRBV3-2|few|TRBD1
TGTGCCAGCAGCCTTGGGGCAGGGGGCGACACTGAAGCTTTCTTT
CASSLGAGGDTEAFF
>TRBJ1-1|TRBV11-2|.|.
TGTGCCAGCAGCTTCAGGGGGAACACTGAAGCTTTCTTT
CASSFRGNTEAFF
>TRBJ1-5|TRBV7-2|few|.
TGTGCCAGCAGCCCTGAACGCAGCAATCAGCCCCAGCATTTT
CASSPERSNQPQHF
>TRBJ2-3|TRBV7-2|.|TRBD2
TGTGCCAGCAGCTGGGCGCGGGGGATCACAGATACGCAGTATTTT
CASSWARGITDTQYF
>TRBJ2-1|TRBV4-3|.|.
TGCGCCAGCAGCCAAGAAAGGCACAATGAGCAGTTCTTC
CASSQERHNEQFF
>TRBJ2-7|TRBV2|.|.
TGTGCCAGCAGTGAAATGCGCTACGAGCAGTACTTC
CASSEMRYEQYF
>TRBJ1-1|TRBV14|few|TRBD1
TGTGCCAGCAGCTCGGACAGGGAGAGAGCTTTCTTT
CASSSDRERAFF
>TRBJ1-6|TRBV7-2|.|.
TGTGCCAGCAGCTTAGTGGGGGTGGCGGCGCGGGACTTT
CASSLVGVAARDF
>TRBJ2-2|TRBV6-1|.|.
TGTGCCAGCAGTGAAGGATGGGGGCGAGGGGCCGGGGAGCTGTTTTTT
CASSEGWGRGAGELFF
>TRBJ2-7|TRBV11-3|.|TRBD2
TGTGCCAGCAGCTTGATGGGTGATACTAGCGGGGGCTCCTACGAGCAGTACTTC
CASSLMGDTSGGSYEQYF
>TRBJ2-2|TRBV28|.|.
TGTGCCAGCAGTTTGTGGGACAACGTCCCTTCGAACACCGGGGAGCTGTTTTTT
CASSLWDNVPSNTGELFF
>TRBJ1-5|TRBV6-2/TRBV6-3|.|.
TGTGCCAGCAGTGCGTCAGGTAGCAATCAGCCCCAGCATTTT
CASSASGSNQPQHF
>TRBJ2-6|TRBV6-5|.|TRBD1
TGTGCCAGCAGTTACCCGACAGGGGCTGGGGCCAACGTCCTGACTTTC
CASSYPTGAGANVLTF
>TRBJ1-6|TRBV3-1/TRBV3-2|.|.
TGTGCCAGCAGCCAAGATCACGACTTCTCAACACCCCTCCACTTT
CASSQDHDFSTPLHF
>TRBJ2-7|TRBV6-6|.|TRBD1
TGTGCCAGCAGTTTTGGGACAGGCTCCTACGAGCAGTACTTC
CASSFGTGSYEQYF
>TRBJ1-5|TRBV11-3|.|.
TGTGCCAGCAGTCCGGACGGAGTCAATCAGCCCCAGCATTTT
CASSPDGVNQPQHF
>TRBJ1-5|TRBV4-1|.|.
TGCGCCAGCAGCCAATACGAGGCAGACAATCAGCCCCAGCATTTT
CASSQYEADNQPQHF
>TRBJ2-7|TRBV2|.|TRBD1
TGTGCCAGCAGTGAAGGGTTTCCCGGGACAGGGGGGTCGAGGTACGAGCAGTACTTC
CASSEGFPGTGGSRYEQYF
>TRBJ1-1|TRBV19|.|.
TGTGCCAGTAGTATAGGGGGGGGAATGAACACTGAAGCTTTCTTT
CASSIGGGMNTEAFF
>TRBJ2-3|TRBV5-1|few|TRBD2
TGCGCCAGCAGCTCAATAGCGGGGGGCACAGATACGCAGTATTTT
CASSSIAGGTDTQYF
>TRBJ2-6|TRBV7-2|.|TRBD1
TGTGCCAGCAGCTCCGGACAGGGGGCGCCTGGGGCCAACGTCCTGACTTTC
CASSSGQGAPGANVLTF
>TRBJ1-2|TRBV14|.|.
TGTGCCAGCAGCCCCGACTGGCGTGGCTACACCTTC
CASSPDWRGYTF
>TRBJ2-5|TRBV7-7|once|.
TGTGCCACAGGCCCGGGAATCGGGTCCGAGACCCAGTACTTC
CATGPGIGSETQYF
>TRBJ1-1|TRBV2|.|TRBD1
TGTGCCAGCAGTGAACAGGGGGCGCGGAGCACTGAAGCTTTCTTT
CASSEQGARSTEAFF
>TRBJ2-1|TRBV4-3|once|.
TGCGCCAGCAGCTGGTACCGTGCAGAAGACAATGAGCAGTTCTTC
CASSWYRAEDNEQFF